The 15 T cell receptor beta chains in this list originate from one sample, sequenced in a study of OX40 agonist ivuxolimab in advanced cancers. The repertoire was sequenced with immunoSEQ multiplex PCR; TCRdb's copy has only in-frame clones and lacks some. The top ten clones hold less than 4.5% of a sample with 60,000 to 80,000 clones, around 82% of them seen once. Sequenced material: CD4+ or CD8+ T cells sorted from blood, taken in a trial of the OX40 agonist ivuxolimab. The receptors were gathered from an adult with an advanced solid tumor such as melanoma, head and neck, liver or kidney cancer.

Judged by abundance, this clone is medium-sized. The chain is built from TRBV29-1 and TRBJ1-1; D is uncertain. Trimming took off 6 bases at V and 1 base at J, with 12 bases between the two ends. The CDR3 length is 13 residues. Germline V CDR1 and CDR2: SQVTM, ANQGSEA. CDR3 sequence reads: CSVASVTNTEAFF. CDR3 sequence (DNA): TGCAGCGTAGCATCCGTTACGAACACTGAAGCTTTCTTT.

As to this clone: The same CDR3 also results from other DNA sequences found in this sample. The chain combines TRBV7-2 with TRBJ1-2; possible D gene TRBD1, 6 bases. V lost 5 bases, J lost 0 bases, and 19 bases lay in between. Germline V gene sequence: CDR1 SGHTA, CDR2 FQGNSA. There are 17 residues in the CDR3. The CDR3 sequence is CASSPPTGPTTNYGYTF. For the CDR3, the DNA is TGTGCCAGCAGCCCCCCGACAGGTCCCACAACTAACTATGGCTACACCTTC.

The CDR3 reads CASSIRGGTEAFF. The CDR3 bases are TGTGCCAGTAGTATTCGTGGGGGCACTGAAGCTTTCTTT. The chain carries TRBV19 and TRBJ1-1, with D maybe TRBD1 (5 bases). Germline V gene data show CDR1 as LNHDA and CDR2 as SQIVND (reference sequence). This CDR3 comprises 13 residues. V lost 3 bases to trimming and J lost 4 bases, with 9 bases between them.

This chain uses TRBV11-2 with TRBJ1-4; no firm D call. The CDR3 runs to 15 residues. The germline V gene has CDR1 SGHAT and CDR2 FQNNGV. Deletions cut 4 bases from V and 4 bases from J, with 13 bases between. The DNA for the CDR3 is TGTGCCAGCAGCTCTGGACTGAGGGATAATGAAAAACTGTTTTTT. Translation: CASSSGLRDNEKLFF.

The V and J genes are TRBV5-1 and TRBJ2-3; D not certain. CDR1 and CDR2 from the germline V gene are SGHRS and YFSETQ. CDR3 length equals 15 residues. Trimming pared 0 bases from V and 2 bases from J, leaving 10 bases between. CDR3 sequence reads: CASSLVGRTTDTQYF. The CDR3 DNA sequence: TGCGCCAGCAGCTTGGTAGGGCGGACCACAGATACGCAGTATTTT.

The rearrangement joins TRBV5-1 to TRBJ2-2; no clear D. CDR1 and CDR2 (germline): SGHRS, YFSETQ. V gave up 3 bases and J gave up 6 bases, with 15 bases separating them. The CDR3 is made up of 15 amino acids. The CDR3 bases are TGCGCCAGCAGCTCCGCCTCCAGTACGTCCGGGGAGCTGTTTTTT. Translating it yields CASSSASSTSGELFF.

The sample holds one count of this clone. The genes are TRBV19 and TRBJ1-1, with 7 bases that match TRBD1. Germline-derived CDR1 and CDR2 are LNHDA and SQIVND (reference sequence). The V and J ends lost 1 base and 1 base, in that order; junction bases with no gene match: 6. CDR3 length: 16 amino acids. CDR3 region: CASSIAGTVKNTEAFF. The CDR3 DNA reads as TGTGCCAGTAGTATAGCCGGGACAGTCAAGAACACTGAAGCTTTCTTT.

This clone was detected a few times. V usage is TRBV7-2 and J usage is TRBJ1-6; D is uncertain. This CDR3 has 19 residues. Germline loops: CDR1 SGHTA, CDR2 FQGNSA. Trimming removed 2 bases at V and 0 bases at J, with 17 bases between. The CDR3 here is CASSLKVTGSSSYNSPLHF. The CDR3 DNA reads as TGTGCCAGCAGCTTAAAGGTGACGGGTTCAAGCTCCTATAATTCACCCCTCCACTTT.

CDR3 DNA: TGTGCCAGCAGCTTCGGGACTAGCGGGGGGGCAGAGACCCAGTACTTC. This encodes CASSFGTSGGAETQYF. The chain recombines TRBV7-2 with TRBJ2-5; TRBD2 matches at 16 bases. J gave up 4 bases and V 3 bases, and 2 bases lay outside the gene matches. This CDR3 region has 16 residues. Germline values: CDR1 SGHTA, CDR2 FQGNSA.

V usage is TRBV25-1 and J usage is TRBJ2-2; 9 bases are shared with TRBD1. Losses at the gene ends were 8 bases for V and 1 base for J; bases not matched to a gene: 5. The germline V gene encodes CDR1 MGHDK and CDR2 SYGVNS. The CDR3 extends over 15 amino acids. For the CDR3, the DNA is TGTGCCAGCCTCGAGGACAGGGGGAACACCGGGGAGCTGTTTTTT. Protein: CASLEDRGNTGELFF.

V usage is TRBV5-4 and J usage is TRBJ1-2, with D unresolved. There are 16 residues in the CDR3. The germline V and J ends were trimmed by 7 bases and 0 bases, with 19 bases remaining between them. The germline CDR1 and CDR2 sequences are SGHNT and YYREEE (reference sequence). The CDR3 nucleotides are TGTGCCAGCGGGGAGGACTCCCTCACGTCTAACTATGGCTACACCTTC. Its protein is CASGEDSLTSNYGYTF.

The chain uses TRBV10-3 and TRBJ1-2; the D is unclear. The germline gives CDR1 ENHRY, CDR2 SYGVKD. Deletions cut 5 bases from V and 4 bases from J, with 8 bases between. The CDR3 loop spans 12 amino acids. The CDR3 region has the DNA TGTGCCATCAGTAGCAGCAGCTATGGCTACACCTTC. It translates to CAISSSSYGYTF.

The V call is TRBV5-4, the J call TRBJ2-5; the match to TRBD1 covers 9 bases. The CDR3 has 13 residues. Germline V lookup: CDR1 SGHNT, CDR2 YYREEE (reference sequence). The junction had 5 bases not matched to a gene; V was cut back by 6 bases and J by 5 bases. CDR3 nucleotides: TGTGCCAGCATGAGAGGACAGGGGGAGACCCAGTACTTC. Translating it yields CASMRGQGETQYF.

The CDR3 nucleotides are TGTGCCACCAGCATTCCCGGGACGGGTGAAAAACTGTTTTTT. Protein product: CATSIPGTGEKLFF. The gene calls are TRBV15 and TRBJ1-4, with a tentative D call TRBD1 (5 bases). V dropped 4 bases and J dropped 7 bases, with 13 bases sitting between them. Germline CDR1 and CDR2: LNHNV and YYDKDF (reference sequence). The CDR3 spans 14 residues.

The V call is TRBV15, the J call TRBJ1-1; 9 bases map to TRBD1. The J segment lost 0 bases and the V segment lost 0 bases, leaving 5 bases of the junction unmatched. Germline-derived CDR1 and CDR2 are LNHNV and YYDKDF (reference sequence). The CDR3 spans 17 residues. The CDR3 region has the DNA TGTGCCACCAGCAGAGATGTCGGGACAGGGCTGAACACTGAAGCTTTCTTT. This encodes CATSRDVGTGLNTEAFF.